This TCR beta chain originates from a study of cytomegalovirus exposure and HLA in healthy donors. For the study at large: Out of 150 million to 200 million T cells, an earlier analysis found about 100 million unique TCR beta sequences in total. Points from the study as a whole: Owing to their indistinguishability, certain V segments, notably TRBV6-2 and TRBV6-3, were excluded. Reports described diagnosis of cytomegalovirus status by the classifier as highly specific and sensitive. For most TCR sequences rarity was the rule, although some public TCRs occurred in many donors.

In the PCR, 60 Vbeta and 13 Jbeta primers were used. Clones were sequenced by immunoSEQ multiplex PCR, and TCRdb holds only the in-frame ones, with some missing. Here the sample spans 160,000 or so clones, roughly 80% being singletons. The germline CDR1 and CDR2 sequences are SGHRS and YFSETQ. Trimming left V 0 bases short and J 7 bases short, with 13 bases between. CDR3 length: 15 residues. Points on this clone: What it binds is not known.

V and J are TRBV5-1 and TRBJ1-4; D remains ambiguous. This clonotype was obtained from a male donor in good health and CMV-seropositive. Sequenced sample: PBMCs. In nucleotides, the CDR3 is TGCGCCAGCAGCTTGGCCGCGGGGTTATCTGAAAAACTGTTTTTT. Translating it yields CASSLAAGLSEKLFF.